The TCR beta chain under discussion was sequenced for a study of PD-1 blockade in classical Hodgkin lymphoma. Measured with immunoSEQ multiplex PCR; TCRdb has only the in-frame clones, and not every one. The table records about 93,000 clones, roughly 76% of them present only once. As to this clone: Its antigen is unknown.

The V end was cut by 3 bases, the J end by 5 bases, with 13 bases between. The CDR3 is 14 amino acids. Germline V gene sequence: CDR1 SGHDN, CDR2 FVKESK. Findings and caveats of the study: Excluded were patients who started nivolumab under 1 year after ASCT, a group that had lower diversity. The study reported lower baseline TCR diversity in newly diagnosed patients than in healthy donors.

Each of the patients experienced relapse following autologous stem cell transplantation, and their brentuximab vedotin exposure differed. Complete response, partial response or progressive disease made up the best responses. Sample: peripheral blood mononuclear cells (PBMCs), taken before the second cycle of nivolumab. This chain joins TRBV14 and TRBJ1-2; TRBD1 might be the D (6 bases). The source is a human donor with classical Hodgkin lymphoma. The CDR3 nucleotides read TGTGCCAGCAGCCAGGCAGGGGCGAGTTATGGCTACACCTTC. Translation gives CASSQAGASYGYTF. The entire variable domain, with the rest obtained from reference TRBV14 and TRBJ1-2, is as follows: EAGVTQFPSHSVIEKGQTVTLRCDPISGHDNLYWYRRVMGKEIKFLLHFVKESKQDESGMPNNRFLAERTGGTYSTLKVQPAELEDSGVYFCASSQAGASYGYTFGSGTRLTVV.